These T cell receptor beta chains were read from a single sample in a study of cytomegalovirus exposure and HLA in healthy donors. TCRdb keeps only in-frame clones here, not all; method: immunoSEQ multiplex PCR. The table has about 150,000 clones, roughly 80% seen once; the top ten hold 4%. Specimen: PBMCs. Receptor source: a woman in her 40s in good health and CMV-seronegative. CDR3s include the opening cysteine and the closing phenylalanine or tryptophan. A D gene is named only where the DNA matches it firmly. Some rows mark clone size as missing; the rest say once, few, many or name a class of expanded clone.

J,D,V,size,DNA,CDR3
TRBJ1-1,NA,TRBV27,NA,TGTGCCAGCAGCCCCCTCGGGGTGATGGGCGACACTGAAGCTTTCTTT,CASSPLGVMGDTEAFF
TRBJ2-4,NA,TRBV5-6,NA,TGTGCCAGCAGCTTGGCCACCAGGGATGGGGACATTCAGTACTTC,CASSLATRDGDIQYF
TRBJ2-7,NA,TRBV6-6,once,TGTGCCACCACGGCGTGGGGGGGCGAGGGCGAGCAGTACTTC,CATTAWGGEGEQYF
TRBJ1-5,TRBD1,TRBV5-1,NA,TGCGCCAGCAGCCAAGGGACAGATTATAGCAATCAGCCCCAGCATTTT,CASSQGTDYSNQPQHF
TRBJ1-6,NA,TRBV28,NA,TGTGCCAGCAGTTCCCCGATGGGAGGGGCTGATTCTTCACCCCTCCACTTT,CASSSPMGGADSSPLHF
TRBJ2-1,NA,TRBV5-4,NA,TGTGCCAGCAGCTTGCGGACAGAGCAGTTCTTC,CASSLRTEQFF
TRBJ1-3,NA,TRBV19,NA,TGTGCCAGTAGTCTTCTCGGAAACACCATATATTTT,CASSLLGNTIYF
TRBJ1-1,NA,TRBV28,NA,TGTGCCAGCAGAAATATGAACACTGAAGCTTTCTTT,CASRNMNTEAFF
TRBJ2-1,NA,TRBV7-9,NA,TGTGCCAGCAGCTTAGCCAGGGAAGGCCATGAGCAGTTCTTC,CASSLAREGHEQFF
TRBJ1-5,NA,TRBV10-3,NA,TGTGCCATCAGCACGACACACAATAGCAATCAGCCCCAGCATTTT,CAISTTHNSNQPQHF
TRBJ1-1,TRBD1,TRBV7-9,few,TGTGCCAGCAGCCGGGGACAGGTTTTCACTGAAGCTTTCTTT,CASSRGQVFTEAFF